The rows below give T cell receptor beta chains drawn from one sample of a study of blood T cell repertoires in COVID-19. Libraries were prepared by immunoSEQ multiplex PCR; TCRdb keeps only in-frame clonotypes and omits some of them. The sample shows approximately 30,000 clones, about 83% of them seen only once. The sample comprised peripheral blood. These receptors were taken from a human donor in a cohort sampled during active COVID-19. Each CDR3 is given with its conserved first and last residue. The order of the fields is clone size, J gene, V gene, D gene, CDR3 DNA, CDR3 protein. D genes are given only for firm matches. Size tells how often a clone was seen (once, few, many) or the class of an expanded clone, and some rows leave it out.

clone size: -
J gene: TRBJ2-1
V gene: TRBV5-1
D gene: TRBD1
CDR3 DNA: TGCGCCAGCAGCCCGACAGGGATCGATGAGCAGTTCTTC
CDR3 protein: CASSPTGIDEQFF

clone size: few
J gene: TRBJ2-1
V gene: TRBV5-1
D gene: -
CDR3 DNA: TGCGCCAGCAGCTTGGAGGTGGGAGTGGGGAATGAGCAGTTCTTC
CDR3 protein: CASSLEVGVGNEQFF

clone size: -
J gene: TRBJ2-3
V gene: TRBV10-3
D gene: TRBD2
CDR3 DNA: TGTGCCATCACAGTCACTAGCGGGAACACAGATACGCAGTATTTT
CDR3 protein: CAITVTSGNTDTQYF

clone size: -
J gene: TRBJ1-5
V gene: TRBV11-2
D gene: -
CDR3 DNA: TGTGCCAGCAGCTTAGGACAGGCGATGAATCAGCCCCAGCATTTT
CDR3 protein: CASSLGQAMNQPQHF

clone size: once
J gene: TRBJ2-3
V gene: TRBV4-2
D gene: TRBD2
CDR3 DNA: TGTGCCAGCAGCTACAGACTAGCCCCCACAGATACGCAGTATTTT
CDR3 protein: CASSYRLAPTDTQYF

clone size: -
J gene: TRBJ2-2
V gene: TRBV11-3
D gene: TRBD2
CDR3 DNA: TGTGCCAGCAGCTTAGGGGGGACTAGCGGAAACACCGGGGAGCTGTTTTTT
CDR3 protein: CASSLGGTSGNTGELFF

clone size: -
J gene: TRBJ2-2
V gene: TRBV4-2
D gene: TRBD2
CDR3 DNA: TGTGCCAGCAGCCAAGATAGCGGGAGAGCCGGGGAGCTGTTTTTT
CDR3 protein: CASSQDSGRAGELFF

clone size: -
J gene: TRBJ2-1
V gene: TRBV19
D gene: TRBD2
CDR3 DNA: TGTGCCAGTAGTAGGACTAGCGCCTACAATGAGCAGTTCTTC
CDR3 protein: CASSRTSAYNEQFF

clone size: -
J gene: TRBJ2-3
V gene: TRBV6-2/TRBV6-3
D gene: TRBD2
CDR3 DNA: TGTGCCAGCAGTTACTCCGTCGGGAGGCTTAGCACAGATACGCAGTATTTT
CDR3 protein: CASSYSVGRLSTDTQYF

clone size: -
J gene: TRBJ1-1
V gene: TRBV7-2
D gene: TRBD1
CDR3 DNA: TGTGCCAGCAGCCCCCGGGACAGGGCCACTGAAGCTTTCTTT
CDR3 protein: CASSPRDRATEAFF

clone size: -
J gene: TRBJ1-6
V gene: TRBV27
D gene: TRBD1
CDR3 DNA: TGTGCCAGCAGTTTATGGGCCCGCCGGGACAGTCATAATTCACCCCTCCACTTT
CDR3 protein: CASSLWARRDSHNSPLHF

clone size: -
J gene: TRBJ2-5
V gene: TRBV5-5
D gene: -
CDR3 DNA: TGTGCCAGCAGCCTCGGACGGGGGTCGGAGACCCAGTACTTC
CDR3 protein: CASSLGRGSETQYF

clone size: -
J gene: TRBJ1-6
V gene: TRBV21-1
D gene: -
CDR3 DNA: TGTGCCAGCAGTCAAATTGCGGGGGCAGGTAATTCACCCCTCCACTTT
CDR3 protein: CASSQIAGAGNSPLHF

clone size: -
J gene: TRBJ2-7
V gene: TRBV5-6
D gene: -
CDR3 DNA: TGTGCCAGCAGCTTGAACAGATACGAGCAGTACTTC
CDR3 protein: CASSLNRYEQYF

clone size: -
J gene: TRBJ1-5
V gene: TRBV6-6
D gene: TRBD1
CDR3 DNA: TGTGCCAGTAGACAGGGCGCGTTCTTCAATCAGCCCCAGCATTTT
CDR3 protein: CASRQGAFFNQPQHF

clone size: few
J gene: TRBJ1-2
V gene: TRBV27
D gene: TRBD1
CDR3 DNA: TGTGCCAGCAGTCAGGGACAGGGTTCGTCCGGCTACACCTTC
CDR3 protein: CASSQGQGSSGYTF

clone size: -
J gene: TRBJ2-3
V gene: TRBV3-1/TRBV3-2
D gene: TRBD1
CDR3 DNA: TGTGCCAGCAGCCAGGAGGGCAGGGGGCAGGTAGATACGCAGTATTTT
CDR3 protein: CASSQEGRGQVDTQYF

clone size: few
J gene: TRBJ2-1
V gene: TRBV19
D gene: TRBD2
CDR3 DNA: TGTGCCAGTAAGGTGGCTAGCGGATCCTACAATGAGCAGTTCTTC
CDR3 protein: CASKVASGSYNEQFF

clone size: -
J gene: TRBJ2-3
V gene: TRBV28
D gene: TRBD1
CDR3 DNA: TGTGCCAGCAGCCGACAGGGCGCAGATACGCAGTATTTT
CDR3 protein: CASSRQGADTQYF

clone size: -
J gene: TRBJ2-2
V gene: TRBV18
D gene: -
CDR3 DNA: TGTGCCAGCTCCCGCTATGACACCGGGGAGCTGTTTTTT
CDR3 protein: CASSRYDTGELFF

clone size: -
J gene: TRBJ1-1
V gene: TRBV10-3
D gene: TRBD1
CDR3 DNA: TGTGCCATCCAGGGACAGGAGAACACTGAAGCTTTCTTT
CDR3 protein: CAIQGQENTEAFF

clone size: -
J gene: TRBJ1-2
V gene: TRBV6-6
D gene: -
CDR3 DNA: TGTGCCAGCACCATACCTAGGGGTACAGATGGCTACACCTTC
CDR3 protein: CASTIPRGTDGYTF

clone size: once
J gene: TRBJ2-5
V gene: TRBV5-6
D gene: TRBD1
CDR3 DNA: TGTGCCAGCAGCTTGACGGGACAGGCGTACCAAGAGACCCAGTACTTC
CDR3 protein: CASSLTGQAYQETQYF

clone size: -
J gene: TRBJ2-3
V gene: TRBV3-1/TRBV3-2
D gene: TRBD1
CDR3 DNA: TGTGCCAGCAGGGGGACAGGCGCCATTCCTAGCACAGATACGCAGTATTTT
CDR3 protein: CASRGTGAIPSTDTQYF

clone size: -
J gene: TRBJ2-5
V gene: TRBV5-1
D gene: -
CDR3 DNA: TGCGCCAGCAGCTTGGGGGTGACAGAAGAGACCCAGTACTTC
CDR3 protein: CASSLGVTEETQYF

clone size: -
J gene: TRBJ2-1
V gene: TRBV3-1/TRBV3-2
D gene: TRBD1
CDR3 DNA: TGTGCCAGCAGCCAAGGTGTCCCAGGGGGCTATGAGCAGTTCTTC
CDR3 protein: CASSQGVPGGYEQFF

clone size: -
J gene: TRBJ2-7
V gene: TRBV9
D gene: TRBD1
CDR3 DNA: TGTGCCAGCAGCGTTACAGGGGAATCCTACGAGCAGTACTTC
CDR3 protein: CASSVTGESYEQYF

clone size: -
J gene: TRBJ1-5
V gene: TRBV27
D gene: TRBD1
CDR3 DNA: TGTGCCAGCACTCCCCCGTACAGGGGAGAATTTCAGCCCCAGCATTTT
CDR3 protein: CASTPPYRGEFQPQHF

clone size: -
J gene: TRBJ2-7
V gene: TRBV5-1
D gene: TRBD1
CDR3 DNA: TGCGCCAGCAGCTCCGGGACAGGCTTCGGCGGGCAGTACTTC
CDR3 protein: CASSSGTGFGGQYF

clone size: -
J gene: TRBJ2-1
V gene: TRBV9
D gene: TRBD2
CDR3 DNA: TGTGCCAGCAGCCCTCGGACTAGCGGGAGTATCGAGTCCTACAATGAGCAGTTCTTC
CDR3 protein: CASSPRTSGSIESYNEQFF

clone size: -
J gene: TRBJ1-5
V gene: TRBV6-1
D gene: -
CDR3 DNA: TGTGCCAGCAGTGATTATGTCATTCAGTCCCAGCATTTT
CDR3 protein: CASSDYVIQSQHF